This T cell receptor (beta chain) appears in the sequencing data of a study of blood T cell repertoires in COVID-19 (TCRdb year 2020). In the study overall: Collaborator samples came from the United States, Italy and Spain and covered acute and convalescent phases of COVID-19. Subjects who had been exposed to COVID-19, were actively infected with it, or had recovered from it provided the deeply sampled blood TCRbeta repertoires that made up the dataset. The repertoires were released in a freely available public database intended as a resource for research on the immune response to SARS-CoV-2. Where available, HLA class I and class II types were obtained from metadata supplied by the sample provider rather than from assay-based typing. Sample metadata almost always included a de-identified subject ID, COVID-19 status, age in years and sex. The material from the prospective study consisted of cDNA or gDNA derived from T cells, B-cell-depleted T cells, or PBMCs. Samples came from the ongoing ImmuneRACE study (first 160 participants) plus 1,254 subjects from 6 global collaborators.

Whole blood was collected in K2EDTA tubes by collaborating institutions according to the institutions' own protocols. For TCRbeta analysis, collaborators shipped samples in one of three forms: frozen whole blood, isolated PBMCs, or DNA extracted from either of those sample types. The immunoSEQ Assay, a bias-controlled multiplex PCR, was used to amplify TCRbeta CDR3 regions from genomic DNA. Under the source paper's analysis protocol: Nucleated cell counts per sample were estimated from amplification of reference gene primers within the assay. Sequence reads were collapsed and filtered to measure the absolute abundance of every unique TCRbeta CDR3 rearrangement. For each sample, productive Simpson clonality was calculated as the square root of Simpson's diversity index across productive rearrangements. TCRdb carries this immuneACCESS record with in-frame sequences only. Its versions omit some clonotypes, under half of them owing to an unresolved V gene in the studies checked, with the rest unexplained. The V and J calls and clone size were taken over from that table, and D and trimming were inferred from the DNA. This sample holds 200,000 or so clones; roughly 85% were observed only once. Approximately 9.9% of the sample is taken by the ten largest.

Inclusive of the bounding cysteine and phenylalanine, the CDR3 is 14 residues long. Only CDR3 DNA remains: 42 bases, in frame from the first base. The germline V gene encodes CDR1 MNHNS and CDR2 SASEGT. Trimmed from V: 3 bases; trimmed from J: 8 bases; junction bases lacking a gene match: 6. With respect to this clone: Its recognized antigen is unknown. Base qualities are not at hand, and no much larger clone is one base apart.

Study-wide conclusions, independent of this receptor: How much clinical and demographic metadata was included differed by source and by participant, and the metadata was provided uncurated.

The rearranged segments are TRBV6-1 and TRBJ1-4; 7 nucleotides in the junction match TRBD1. The TCR originated in a human donor with active or convalescent COVID-19. The donor label of this sample is uncertain. The sequenced sample was peripheral blood. The CDR3 reads CASSDSGGVEKLFF. Here is the DNA: TGTGCCAGCAGTGATTCAGGGGGAGTAGAAAAACTGTTTTTT.